This T cell receptor beta chain emerged from a study of T-cell memory formation after mild COVID-19. TCRdb reprocessed the 5' RACE reads with MiXCR, giving one entry per CDR3 protein. The sample lists approximately 440,000 distinct CDR3 sequences; roughly 20% were seen once. This clonotype was counted between two and nine times. Per germline, CDR1 DFQATT and CDR2 SNEGSKA (reference sequence). There are 15 residues in the CDR3. V dropped 0 bases and J dropped 3; count of bases not matched to a gene: 5. Specimen: PBMCs or a T cell subset sorted from them (not recorded which). V usage is TRBV20-1 and J usage is TRBJ2-7; 10 nucleotides match TRBD2. The receptor was isolated from an adult woman who had mild COVID-19 (a few samples of this study predate the infection). Cell type and time point are not known. The CDR3 DNA reads as TGCAGTGCTAGAGATTTGTCTAGCGGGAGCTACGAGCAGTACTTC. It yields the protein CSARDLSSGSYEQYF.